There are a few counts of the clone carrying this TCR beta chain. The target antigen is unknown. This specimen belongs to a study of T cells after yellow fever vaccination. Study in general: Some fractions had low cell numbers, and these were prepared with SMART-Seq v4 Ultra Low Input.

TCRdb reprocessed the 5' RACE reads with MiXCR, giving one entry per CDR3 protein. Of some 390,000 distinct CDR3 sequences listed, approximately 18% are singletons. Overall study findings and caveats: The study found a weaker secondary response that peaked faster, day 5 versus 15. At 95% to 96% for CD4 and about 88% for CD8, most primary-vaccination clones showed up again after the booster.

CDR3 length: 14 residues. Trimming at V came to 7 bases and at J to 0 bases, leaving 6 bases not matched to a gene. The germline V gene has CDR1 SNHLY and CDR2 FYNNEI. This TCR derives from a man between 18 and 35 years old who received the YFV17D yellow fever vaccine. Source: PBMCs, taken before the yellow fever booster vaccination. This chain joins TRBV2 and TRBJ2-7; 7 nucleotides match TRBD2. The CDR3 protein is CASTRERGSYEQYF. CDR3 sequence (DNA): TGTGCCAGCACTAGAGAGCGGGGCTCCTACGAGCAGTACTTC.